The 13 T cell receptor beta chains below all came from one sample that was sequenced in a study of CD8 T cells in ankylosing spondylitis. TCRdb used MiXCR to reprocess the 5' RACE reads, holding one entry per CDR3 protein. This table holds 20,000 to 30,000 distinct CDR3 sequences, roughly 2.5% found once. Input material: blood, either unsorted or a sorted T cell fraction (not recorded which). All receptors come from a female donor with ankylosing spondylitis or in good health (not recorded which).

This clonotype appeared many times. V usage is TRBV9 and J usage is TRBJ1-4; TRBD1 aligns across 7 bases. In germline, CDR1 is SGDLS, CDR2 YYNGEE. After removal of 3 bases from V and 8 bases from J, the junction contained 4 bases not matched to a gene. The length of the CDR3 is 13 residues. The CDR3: CASSALTGEKLFF. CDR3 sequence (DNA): TGTGCCAGCAGCGCCCTGACAGGGGAAAAACTGTTTTTT.

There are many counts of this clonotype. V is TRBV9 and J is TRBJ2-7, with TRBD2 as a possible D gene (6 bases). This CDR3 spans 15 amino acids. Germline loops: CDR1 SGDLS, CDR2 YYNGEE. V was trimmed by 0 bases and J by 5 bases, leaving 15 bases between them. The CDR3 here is CASSVAGLQLHEQYF. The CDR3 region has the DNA TGTGCCAGCAGCGTAGCCGGACTACAGCTCCACGAGCAGTACTTC.

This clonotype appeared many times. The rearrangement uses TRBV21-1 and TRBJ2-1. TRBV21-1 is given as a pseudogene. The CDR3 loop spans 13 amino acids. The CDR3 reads CASSRGVYNEQFF. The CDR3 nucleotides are TGTGCCAGCAGCAGGGGTGTCTACAATGAGCAGTTCTTC.

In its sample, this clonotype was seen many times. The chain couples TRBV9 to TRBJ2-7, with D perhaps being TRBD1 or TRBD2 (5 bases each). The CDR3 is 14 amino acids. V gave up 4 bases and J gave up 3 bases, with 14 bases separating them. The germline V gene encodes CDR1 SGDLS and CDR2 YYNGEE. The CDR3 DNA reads TGTGCCAGCAGCACCCGGGACGGTAACTACGAGCAGTACTTC. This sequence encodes CASSTRDGNYEQYF.

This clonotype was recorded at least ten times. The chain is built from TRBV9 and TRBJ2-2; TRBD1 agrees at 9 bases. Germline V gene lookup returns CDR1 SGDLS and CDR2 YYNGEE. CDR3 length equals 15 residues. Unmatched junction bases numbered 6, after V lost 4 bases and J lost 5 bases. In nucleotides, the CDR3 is TGTGCCAGCAGCCTCCCGGGACAGGGTACCGGGGAGCTGTTTTTT. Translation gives CASSLPGQGTGELFF.

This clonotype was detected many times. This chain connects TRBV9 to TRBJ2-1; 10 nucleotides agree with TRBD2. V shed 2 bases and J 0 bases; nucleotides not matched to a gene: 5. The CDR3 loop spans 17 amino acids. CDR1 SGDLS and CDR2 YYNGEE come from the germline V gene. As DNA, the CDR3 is TGTGCCAGCAGCGTGTTGGCTAGCGGGAGCTCCTACAATGAGCAGTTCTTC. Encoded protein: CASSVLASGSSYNEQFF. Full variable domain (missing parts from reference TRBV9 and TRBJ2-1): DSGVTQTPKHLITATGQRVTLRCSPRSGDLSVYWYQQSLDQGLQFLIQYYNGEERAKGNILERFSAQQFPDLHSELNLSSLELGDSALYFCASSVLASGSSYNEQFFGPGTRLTVL.

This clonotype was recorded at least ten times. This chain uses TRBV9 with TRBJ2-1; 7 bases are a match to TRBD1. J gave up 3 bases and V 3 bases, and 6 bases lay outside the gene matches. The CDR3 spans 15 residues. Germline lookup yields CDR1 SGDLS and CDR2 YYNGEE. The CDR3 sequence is CASSAGQTIYNEQFF. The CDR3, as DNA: TGTGCCAGCAGCGCGGGACAGACTATCTACAATGAGCAGTTCTTC. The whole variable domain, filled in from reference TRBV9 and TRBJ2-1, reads DSGVTQTPKHLITATGQRVTLRCSPRSGDLSVYWYQQSLDQGLQFLIQYYNGEERAKGNILERFSAQQFPDLHSELNLSSLELGDSALYFCASSAGQTIYNEQFFGPGTRLTVL.

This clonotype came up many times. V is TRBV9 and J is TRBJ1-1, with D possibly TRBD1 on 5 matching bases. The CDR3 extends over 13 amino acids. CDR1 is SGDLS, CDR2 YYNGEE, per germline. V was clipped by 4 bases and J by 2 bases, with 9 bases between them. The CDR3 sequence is CASSRGLNTEAFF. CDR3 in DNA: TGTGCCAGCAGCCGGGGCCTCAACACTGAAGCTTTCTTT. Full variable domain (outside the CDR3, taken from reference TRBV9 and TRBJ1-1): DSGVTQTPKHLITATGQRVTLRCSPRSGDLSVYWYQQSLDQGLQFLIQYYNGEERAKGNILERFSAQQFPDLHSELNLSSLELGDSALYFCASSRGLNTEAFFGQGTRLTVV.

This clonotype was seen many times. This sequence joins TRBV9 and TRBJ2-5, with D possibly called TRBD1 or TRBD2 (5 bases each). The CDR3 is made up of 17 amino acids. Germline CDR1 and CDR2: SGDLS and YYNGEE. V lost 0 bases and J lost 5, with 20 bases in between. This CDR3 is CASSVGEAGGARETQYF. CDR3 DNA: TGTGCCAGCAGCGTAGGCGAAGCTGGGGGAGCTAGGGAGACCCAGTACTTC.

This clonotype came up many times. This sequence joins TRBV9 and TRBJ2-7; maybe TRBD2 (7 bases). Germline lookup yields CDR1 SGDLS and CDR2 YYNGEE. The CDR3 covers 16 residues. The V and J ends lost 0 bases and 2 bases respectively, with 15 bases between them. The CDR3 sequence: CASSVGVGGGPYEQYF. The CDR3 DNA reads TGTGCCAGCAGCGTAGGGGTTGGCGGGGGCCCCTACGAGCAGTACTTC.

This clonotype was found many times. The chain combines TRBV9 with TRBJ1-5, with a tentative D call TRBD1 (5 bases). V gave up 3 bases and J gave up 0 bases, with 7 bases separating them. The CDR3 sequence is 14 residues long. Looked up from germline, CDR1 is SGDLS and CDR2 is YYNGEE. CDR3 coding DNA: TGTGCCAGCAGCGCGACAGATAGCAATCAGCCCCAGCATTTT. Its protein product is CASSATDSNQPQHF.

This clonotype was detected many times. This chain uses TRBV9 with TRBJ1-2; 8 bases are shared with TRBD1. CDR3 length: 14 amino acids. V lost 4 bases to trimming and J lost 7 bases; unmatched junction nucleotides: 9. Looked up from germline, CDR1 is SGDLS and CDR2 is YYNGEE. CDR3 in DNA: TGTGCCAGCAGCCCCCCCGGGACAGGAGTTGGCTACACCTTC. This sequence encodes CASSPPGTGVGYTF.

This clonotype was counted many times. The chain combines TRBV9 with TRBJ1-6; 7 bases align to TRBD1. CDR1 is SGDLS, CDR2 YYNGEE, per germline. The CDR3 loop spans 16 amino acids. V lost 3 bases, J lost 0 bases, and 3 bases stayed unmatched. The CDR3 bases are TGTGCCAGCAGCGCGACAGGGAGCTCCTATAATTCACCCCTCCACTTT. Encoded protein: CASSATGSSYNSPLHF.